The 5 T cell receptor beta chains reported below all come from one sample, sequenced in a study of blood T cells in healthy people across ages. Alongside a J-beta primer mix, a sample-barcoded 5' primer served in a second PCR lasting roughly 7 to 12 cycles. One entry per CDR3 protein results from TCRdb running MiXCR on the 5' RACE reads. The repertoire has around 1,000,000 distinct CDR3 sequences, around two fifths of them found once; the top ten carry roughly 13%. Sequencing input: blood. All receptors come from a man in his late teens or twenties in good health.

The rearrangement joins TRBV27 to TRBJ1-1; TRBD1 is a possible D gene (5 bases). Germline values: CDR1 MNHEY, CDR2 SMNVEV (reference sequence). V gave up 5 bases and J gave up 5 bases, with 24 bases separating them. There are 17 residues in the CDR3. Here the CDR3 reads CASSPGGGPSTSTEAFF. Here the CDR3 DNA reads TGTGCCAGCAGTCCGGGGGGGGGACCCTCGACCTCAACTGAAGCTTTCTTT.

The chain couples TRBV27 to TRBJ2-1; D is perhaps TRBD2 (6 bases). V was pared by 6 bases and J by 4 bases, with 13 bases between. Per germline, CDR1 MNHEY and CDR2 SMNVEV (reference sequence). The CDR3 consists of 14 residues. DNA of the CDR3: TGTGCCAGCAGCCGGGACTTAGGATACAATGAGCAGTTCTTC. As protein: CASSRDLGYNEQFF.

This chain connects TRBV4-1 to TRBJ2-5; D is perhaps TRBD1 (6 bases). Per germline, CDR1 MGHRA and CDR2 YSYEKL. The CDR3 extends over 13 amino acids. V gave up 1 base and J gave up 5 bases, with 8 bases separating them. Here the CDR3 reads CASSQAGVETQYF. Here the CDR3 DNA reads TGCGCCAGCAGCCAAGCAGGGGTTGAGACCCAGTACTTC.

In its sample, this clonotype was seen many times. The chain recombines TRBV4-3 with TRBJ2-1; D is possibly TRBD1 or TRBD2 (6 bases each). V lost 0 bases and J lost 7, with 16 bases in between. Germline CDR1 is LGHNA and CDR2 is YSLEER. The CDR3 has 16 residues. The CDR3 nucleotides are TGCGCCAGCAGCCAAGATAGGGGGACTCTAGGAAATGAGCAGTTCTTC. Translated, it gives CASSQDRGTLGNEQFF.

The V call is TRBV18, the J call TRBJ2-2; 8 bases agree with TRBD1. Looked up from germline, CDR1 is KGHSH and CDR2 is LQKENI. V was clipped by 3 bases and J by 6 bases; unmatched bases: 6. The length of the CDR3 is 15 residues. In DNA, the CDR3 is TGTGCCAGCTCACCCCCGACAGGGGAGGCCGGGGAGCTGTTTTTT. It translates to CASSPPTGEAGELFF.